This TCR beta chain was sequenced for a study of blood T cell repertoires in COVID-19. Whole-study context: Acute and convalescent COVID-19 specimens originated in the United States, Italy and Spain. The analysed material was cDNA or gDNA that came from T cells, B-cell-depleted T cells, or PBMCs.

Followed over time, Seattle patients had been enrolled while infection was active. The length of the CDR3 is 15 residues. V gave up 4 bases and J gave up 4 bases; unmatched junction bases: 6. Per the germline V gene, CDR1 is MDHEN and CDR2 is SYDVKM. Libraries were prepared by immunoSEQ multiplex PCR; TCRdb keeps only in-frame clonotypes and omits some of them. The sample holds hundreds of thousands of clones; more than 80% are singletons and the top ten take over 1%. The clonotype comes from a woman aged 30 to 39 with COVID-19, enrolled during active disease. The sequenced sample consisted of peripheral blood. The rearrangement uses TRBV28 and TRBJ2-2; 7 bases line up with TRBD1. DNA of the CDR3: TGTGCCAGCAGTTCCCCGGGACAGTCCACCGGGGAGCTGTTTTTT. As protein: CASSSPGQSTGELFF.